The 21 T cell receptor beta chains below all came from one sample that was sequenced in a study of T cells after somatic rescue of genetic block. The assay was immunoSEQ multiplex PCR, and TCRdb's table has in-frame clones only and misses some. The table records 110,000 or so clones, over 80% of them present only once. The material sequenced was peripheral blood mononuclear cells (PBMCs). The receptors here all came from a woman between 18 and 30 years old.

This clone was observed once. V and J are TRBV6-6 and TRBJ2-2; perhaps D is TRBD1 or TRBD2 (5 bases each). Trimming stripped 6 bases from V and 2 bases from J, with 10 bases between. Germline CDR1 reads MNHNY; CDR2 reads SVGAGI (reference sequence). This CDR3 comprises 14 residues. The CDR3 loop is CASRPGPNTGELFF. The CDR3 DNA sequence: TGTGCCAGCAGGCCGGGGCCCAACACCGGGGAGCTGTTTTTT.

The rearrangement joins TRBV5-1 to TRBJ2-3; D gene unclear. This CDR3 is 14 amino acids long. Germline CDR1 reads SGHRS; CDR2 reads YFSETQ. Trimming removed 7 bases from V and 2 bases from J, with 14 bases in between. CDR3 loop: CASSPRTSTDTQYF. The CDR3, as DNA: TGCGCCAGCTCCCCCCGGACCTCCACAGATACGCAGTATTTT.

This chain joins TRBV4-1 and TRBJ2-1; tentative D call: TRBD1 (6 bases). Trimming removed 1 base from V and 4 bases from J, with 20 bases in between. The length of the CDR3 is 18 residues. Per germline, CDR1 MGHRA and CDR2 YSYEKL. The CDR3: CASSQGKAFGQKYNEQFF. The CDR3 DNA follows: TGCGCCAGCAGCCAAGGAAAGGCTTTCGGACAGAAGTACAATGAGCAGTTCTTC.

This chain uses TRBV27 with TRBJ2-1; 7 nucleotides agree with TRBD2. The CDR3 extends over 12 amino acids. Germline CDR1 is MNHEY and CDR2 is SMNVEV (reference sequence). V gave up 5 bases and J gave up 10 bases; unmatched junction bases: 5. The CDR3 is CASSTWRGEQFF. CDR3 bases: TGTGCCAGCAGTACATGGCGGGGGGAGCAGTTCTTC.

This clone has a handful of counts. Here the CDR3 reads CSAREYGEQFF. The CDR3 coding sequence is TGCAGTGCTAGAGAGTACGGTGAGCAGTTCTTC. The chain is built from TRBV20-1 and TRBJ2-1; the D is unclear. CDR1 and CDR2 from the germline V gene are DFQATT and SNEGSKA (reference sequence). Between the trimmed V and J ends, which lost 0 bases and 9 bases, there was a span of 6 bases. CDR3 size: 11 residues.

The chain recombines TRBV2 with TRBJ1-5, with D perhaps TRBD1 (6 bases). The ends were cut back, 3 bases at V and 0 bases at J, with 9 bases in the middle. The germline gives CDR1 SNHLY, CDR2 FYNNEI. CDR3 size: 15 residues. CDR3 amino acids: CASSETGYSNQPQHF. DNA for the CDR3: TGTGCCAGCAGTGAGACAGGTTATAGCAATCAGCCCCAGCATTTT.

The chain is built from TRBV25-1 and TRBJ2-1, with 14 positions matching TRBD2. The CDR3 is 18 residues long. The V and J ends lost 0 bases and 7 bases, in that order; junction bases with no gene match: 8. From germline, CDR1 is MGHDK and CDR2 SYGVNS. This CDR3 is CASSEYPGLAGGGNEQFF. CDR3 bases: TGTGCCAGCAGTGAATACCCCGGACTAGCGGGGGGTGGGAATGAGCAGTTCTTC.

This chain connects TRBV15 to TRBJ2-2, with TRBD1 matching over 9 bases. The trim removed 3 bases at V and 5 bases at J, leaving 4 bases unmatched. The CDR3 loop spans 15 amino acids. Germline V gene sequence: CDR1 LNHNV, CDR2 YYDKDF (reference sequence). Here the CDR3 DNA reads TGTGCCACCAGCAGCCGGGACAGGGTAACCGGGGAGCTGTTTTTT. Amino acid sequence: CATSSRDRVTGELFF.

About this clone itself: A junction end diverges from the germline sequence, so it may reflect a read error. The chain carries TRBV10-3 and TRBJ2-3; a possible D gene is TRBD2 (6 bases). The germline V gene encodes CDR1 ENHRY and CDR2 SYGVKD. This CDR3 spans 11 amino acids. CDR3 coding DNA: TGTGCCATCAGTGAGTCCCGGGACTTCACTTTT. Its translation: CAISESRDFTF.

This sequence joins TRBV6-5 and TRBJ1-1; possibly TRBD1 for D (6 bases). Germline lookup yields CDR1 MNHEY and CDR2 SVGAGI. V shed 6 bases and J shed 10 bases, with 15 bases lying between them. The CDR3 runs 12 residues. The CDR3: CASSQRGGRAFF. Here the CDR3 DNA reads TGTGCCAGCAGCCAAAGGGGGGGCAGAGCTTTCTTT.

V gene TRBV5-1 combines with J gene TRBJ1-6; the D gene is possibly TRBD1 (5 bases). Trimming stripped 0 bases from V and 5 bases from J, with 9 bases between. This CDR3 contains 15 residues. The germline V gene encodes CDR1 SGHRS and CDR2 YFSETQ. The CDR3 coding sequence is TGCGCCAGCAGCTTGGACAGGCCCAATAATTCACCCCTCCACTTT. It encodes CASSLDRPNNSPLHF.

The chain is built from TRBV13 and TRBJ2-1; 13 positions agree with TRBD2. The CDR3 runs 15 residues. V dropped 5 bases and J dropped 6; count of bases not matched to a gene: 4. The germline V gene has CDR1 PRHDT and CDR2 FYEKMQ (reference sequence). CDR3 in amino acids: CASSLGLAGVNEQFF. The CDR3 DNA reads as TGTGCCAGCAGCCTTGGACTAGCGGGGGTCAATGAGCAGTTCTTC.

This clone has just a few counts. V and J are TRBV11-3 and TRBJ1-1; TRBD1 matches 8 bases. The CDR3 length is 15 residues. Germline values: CDR1 SGHNT, CDR2 YENEEA. The V segment lost 0 bases and the J segment 3 bases; nucleotides outside the gene matches: 3. The CDR3 DNA is TGTGCCAGCAGCTTAGAGGGGACAGGCTACACTGAAGCTTTCTTT. Its translation is CASSLEGTGYTEAFF.

This clone was counted once. This rearrangement joins TRBV2 to TRBJ2-7; D is unresolved. The CDR3 sequence is 12 residues long. Germline CDR1 reads SNHLY; CDR2 reads FYNNEI. Trimming took off 4 bases at V and 3 bases at J, with 7 bases between the two ends. CDR3 in amino acids: CASSVADYEQYF. CDR3 nucleotides: TGTGCCAGCAGTGTGGCAGACTACGAGCAGTACTTC.

The V gene is TRBV28, the J gene TRBJ1-1; 8 bases map to TRBD1. V lost 5 bases, J lost 1 base, and 6 bases stayed unmatched. CDR1 is MDHEN and CDR2 is SYDVKM in the germline V gene. The CDR3 totals 15 residues. CDR3 region: CASSAPGTGNTEAFF. The CDR3 DNA follows: TGTGCCAGCAGTGCACCCGGGACAGGGAACACTGAAGCTTTCTTT.

The rearrangement joins TRBV5-1 to TRBJ2-2; 10 nucleotides line up with TRBD1. Germline V gene lookup returns CDR1 SGHRS and CDR2 YFSETQ. The V segment lost 3 bases and the J segment 3 bases; nucleotides outside the gene matches: 8. The CDR3 consists of 17 residues. This CDR3 reads CASSSTGGKGYTGELFF. The CDR3 nucleotides are TGCGCCAGCAGCTCGACAGGGGGCAAGGGATACACCGGGGAGCTGTTTTTT. The complete variable domain, with remaining parts taken from reference TRBV5-1 and TRBJ2-2, reads KAGVTQTPRYLIKTRGQQVTLSCSPISGHRSVSWYQQTPGQGLQFLFEYFSETQRNKGNFPGRFSGRQFSNSRSEMNVSTLELGDSALYLCASSSTGGKGYTGELFFGEGSRLTVL.

This chain connects TRBV4-2 to TRBJ2-1, with 9 bases matching TRBD2. This CDR3 spans 15 amino acids. Per germline, CDR1 LGHNA and CDR2 YNFKEQ. V shed 1 base, J shed 6 bases, and the junction held 4 bases outside the gene matches. CDR3 protein: CASSQGVAGVNEQFF. The CDR3 DNA reads TGTGCCAGCAGCCAAGGCGTAGCGGGGGTCAATGAGCAGTTCTTC.

The rearrangement joins TRBV7-9 to TRBJ1-4; the D gene is possibly TRBD1 (6 bases). The CDR3 loop spans 14 amino acids. The germline V gene encodes CDR1 SEHNR and CDR2 FQNEAQ (reference sequence). V shed 3 bases and J shed 5 bases, with 10 bases lying between them. The CDR3 DNA reads as TGTGCCAGCAGCTTCACAGGGCTAAATGAAAAACTGTTTTTT. It specifies CASSFTGLNEKLFF.

The J gene is TRBJ2-3, the V gene TRBV4-1; D ambiguous. The germline gives CDR1 MGHRA, CDR2 YSYEKL. Between the trimmed V and J ends, which lost 3 bases and 0 bases, there was a span of 13 bases. The CDR3 extends over 16 amino acids. The CDR3 region is CASSQIDLFSTDTQYF. The CDR3 bases are TGCGCCAGCAGCCAGATCGACCTTTTTAGCACAGATACGCAGTATTTT.

This rearrangement joins TRBV4-3 to TRBJ2-5; weak D call: TRBD2 (6 bases). Per germline, CDR1 LGHNA and CDR2 YSLEER. The CDR3 totals 15 residues. Trimming left V 0 bases short and J 1 base short, with 9 bases between. In DNA form, the CDR3 reads TGCGCCAGCAGCCAAGAAGTAGCGGTCCAAGAGACCCAGTACTTC. As protein: CASSQEVAVQETQYF.

J is TRBJ2-1 and V is TRBV9; D possibly corresponds to TRBD2 (7 bases). Germline assignment: CDR1 SGDLS and CDR2 YYNGEE. The V and J ends lost 0 bases and 3 bases respectively, with 13 bases between them. The CDR3 is 16 residues long. The CDR3 DNA is TGTGCCAGCAGCGTAGAGGGGGGGTCTGTCTACAATGAGCAGTTCTTC. This translates into CASSVEGGSVYNEQFF.